The 11 T cell receptor beta chains in this list originate from one sample, sequenced in a study of cytomegalovirus exposure and HLA in healthy donors. In the PCR, 60 Vbeta and 13 Jbeta primers were used. Method: immunoSEQ multiplex PCR; TCRdb's copy keeps in-frame clones and lacks some. The sample has around 150,000 clones, roughly three quarters seen once. The sequenced sample was PBMCs. The receptors shown here come from a human donor in good health.

This clone was recorded a few times. This sequence joins TRBV7-2 and TRBJ2-5, with 8 positions matching TRBD2. Germline V gene sequence: CDR1 SGHTA, CDR2 FQGNSA. The CDR3 runs to 15 residues. J was trimmed by 2 bases and V by 1 base; bases with no gene match: 3. The DNA of the CDR3 is TGTGCCAGCAGCTTAGTACGGGGGGGACAAGAGACCCAGTACTTC. Its protein product is CASSLVRGGQETQYF.

This clone was seen once. The rearrangement links TRBV18 to TRBJ1-3; D is ambiguous. There are 16 residues in the CDR3. The germline V gene encodes CDR1 KGHSH and CDR2 LQKENI. V lost 2 bases, J lost 2 bases, and 13 bases lay in between. CDR3 DNA: TGTGCCAGCTCACCATTCGGGTCTACGGCTGGAAACACCATATATTTT. This encodes CASSPFGSTAGNTIYF.

The chain couples TRBV6-1 to TRBJ1-4, with TRBD1 matching over 10 bases. After removal of 6 bases from V and 8 bases from J, the junction contained 3 bases not matched to a gene. The CDR3 contains 13 residues. The V gene's germline CDR1 is MNHNS and CDR2 SASEGT. In nucleotides, the CDR3 is TGTGCCAGCAGAGGACAGGGGGGGGAAAAACTGTTTTTT. Its protein is CASRGQGGEKLFF.

The gene calls are TRBV2 and TRBJ2-7; tentatively, D is TRBD2 (6 bases). The CDR3 spans 15 residues. Germline V CDR1 and CDR2: SNHLY, FYNNEI. V dropped 4 bases and J dropped 5 bases, with 18 bases sitting between them. This CDR3 is CASSGPIAGGDEQYF. The CDR3 DNA reads TGTGCCAGCAGTGGTCCTATAGCCGGAGGGGACGAGCAGTACTTC. The variable domain in full, completed from reference TRBV2 and TRBJ2-7, reads EPEVTQTPSHQVTQMGQEVILRCVPISNHLYFYWYRQILGQKVEFLVSFYNNEISEKSEIFDDQFSVERPDGSNFTLKIRSTKLEDSAMYFCASSGPIAGGDEQYFGPGTRLTVT.

This rearrangement joins TRBV15 to TRBJ2-7, with TRBD2 matching over 11 bases. This CDR3 has 14 amino acids. V trimming: 1 base; J trimming: 7 bases; junction bases outside the gene matches: 3. Per germline, CDR1 LNHNV and CDR2 YYDKDF (reference sequence). The CDR3 loop is CATSRVASGREQYF. The CDR3 DNA reads TGTGCCACCAGCAGAGTGGCTAGCGGGAGGGAGCAGTACTTC.

The chain employs TRBV15 and TRBJ2-4; possible D gene TRBD1, 5 bases. This CDR3 region has 15 residues. Per germline, CDR1 LNHNV and CDR2 YYDKDF (reference sequence). Trimming took off 3 bases at V and 5 bases at J, with 14 bases between the two ends. The CDR3 loop is CATSRRPVGENIQYF. The CDR3 nucleotides are TGTGCCACCAGCAGGAGACCCGTAGGGGAAAACATTCAGTACTTC.

The chain uses TRBV21-1 and TRBJ2-7; the table's D call TRBD1 went unverified against the DNA. TRBV21-1 is a documented pseudogene. This CDR3 spans 14 amino acids. CDR3 nucleotide sequence: TGTGCCAGCAGCAAAGGACAGGGGGTTTACGAGCAGTACTTC. Translating it yields CASSKGQGVYEQYF.

This clone is a singleton in its sample. In the same sample, other DNA sequences code for this CDR3. The CDR3 DNA reads as TGTGCCAGTGGGCGGGGGGCATCGGGCGAGCAGTACTTC. It translates to CASGRGASGEQYF. The J gene is TRBJ2-7, the V gene TRBV6-5, with TRBD2 matching 8 bases. Germline CDR1 MNHEY, CDR2 SVGAGI. The CDR3 runs 13 residues. V was clipped by 9 bases and J by 6 bases; unmatched bases: 10.

This chain connects TRBV1 to TRBJ2-2; TRBD2 is taken as the D call from the table, unchecked against the DNA. TRBV1 is recorded as a pseudogene. CDR3 length: 11 residues. The CDR3 spells CTGEGSGELFF. The CDR3 nucleotides read TGCACCGGGGAGGGGTCCGGGGAGCTGTTTTTT.

The J gene is TRBJ2-1, the V gene TRBV19; D perhaps matches TRBD2 (6 bases). Germline V gene sequence: CDR1 LNHDA, CDR2 SQIVND (reference sequence). Trimming left V 8 bases short and J 8 bases short, with 10 bases between. The CDR3 totals 11 residues. The CDR3 protein is CASDWGDEQFF. In DNA, the CDR3 is TGTGCCAGTGACTGGGGGGATGAGCAGTTCTTC. Based on the CDR3 plus reference TRBV19 and TRBJ2-1, the full variable domain is DGGITQSPKYLFRKEGQNVTLSCEQNLNHDAMYWYRQDPGQGLRLIYYSQIVNDFQKGDIAEGYSVSREKKESFPLTVTSAQKNPTAFYLCASDWGDEQFFGPGTRLTVL.

The chain combines TRBV7-2 with TRBJ2-3, with TRBD1 identical over 8 bases. The germline gives CDR1 SGHTA, CDR2 FQGNSA. The CDR3 has 14 amino acids. V lost 5 bases, J lost 7 bases, and 8 bases stayed unmatched. CDR3 nucleotides: TGTGCCAGCAGCCCCCGGGACAGGCTTTATACGCAGTATTTT. This encodes CASSPRDRLYTQYF.